This is a list of T cell receptor beta chains from one sample in a study of cytomegalovirus exposure and HLA in healthy donors. Method: immunoSEQ multiplex PCR; TCRdb's copy keeps in-frame clones and lacks some. The repertoire includes about 170,000 clones, 75% to 90% of them detected once, and 2% to 2.5% sits in the top ten. The sequencing input was PBMCs. Source of these receptors: a male donor in good health and CMV-seronegative. The CDR3 runs from the conserved cysteine through the conserved F or W. D genes are given only for firm matches. Clone size is given for some rows only: seen once, a few or many times, or a class if the clone is expanded.

v_call	clone_size	d_call	j_call	cdr3_nt	cdr3_aa
TRBV19	NA	TRBD1	TRBJ2-2	TGTGCCAGTAGTGGGACAGGCTACACCGGGGAGCTGTTTTTT	CASSGTGYTGELFF
TRBV4-1	NA	NA	TRBJ1-4	TGCGCCAGCAGCCTAAACGAGTATCAAATCGGTGAAAAACTGTTTTTT	CASSLNEYQIGEKLFF
TRBV6-6	NA	NA	TRBJ2-7	TGTGCCAGCAGAAACAGGGTCTACGAGCAGTACTTC	CASRNRVYEQYF
TRBV2	NA	NA	TRBJ1-4	TGTGCCAGCAGTGAACGGGTGGAAAAACTGTTTTTT	CASSERVEKLFF
TRBV19	few	TRBD1	TRBJ1-2	TGTGCCAGTACCCTAGGTGGGGGACAGCAATTCTATGGCTACACCTTC	CASTLGGGQQFYGYTF
TRBV7-6	NA	NA	TRBJ2-7	TGTGCCAGCAGCATCAGGACTAACTCCTACGAGCAGTACTTC	CASSIRTNSYEQYF
TRBV13	NA	NA	TRBJ1-2	TGTGCCAGCAGTCAACAGGGAAGCTATGGCTACACCTTC	CASSQQGSYGYTF
TRBV5-5	NA	TRBD1	TRBJ1-2	TGTGCCAGCAGTGTGGCAGGGGGCCGTGGCTACACCTTC	CASSVAGGRGYTF
TRBV10-2	few	TRBD1	TRBJ1-3	TGCGCCAGCAGTAGACAGGGCGGAAACACCATATATTTT	CASSRQGGNTIYF
TRBV20-1	once	NA	TRBJ2-7	TGCAGTGCTCCGAGAGCCTGGGAGCAGTACTTC	CSAPRAWEQYF
TRBV7-8	NA	NA	TRBJ1-1	TGTGCCAGCAGCAGCAGACAAGCTACTGAAGCTTTCTTT	CASSSRQATEAFF
TRBV9	NA	NA	TRBJ1-2	TGTGCCAGCAGCGAAATGAGAACGGGTGGCTACACCTTC	CASSEMRTGGYTF
TRBV9	NA	NA	TRBJ2-3	TGTGCCAGCAGCGTGGACTCTAGCACAGATACGCAGTATTTT	CASSVDSSTDTQYF
TRBV5-4	few	NA	TRBJ1-4	TGTGCCAGCAGCACAAGGGGTCTAGGGGAAAAACTGTTTTTT	CASSTRGLGEKLFF